Sequencing of this TCR beta chain was carried out in a study of T cells in Graves' hyperthyroidism and ophthalmopathy (dated by TCRdb to between 2019 and 2020). In the study overall: Peripheral blood was collected at initial diagnosis, before any treatment. After blood sampling, hyperthyroidism patients were treated with methimazole at a starting dose of 30 mg daily, and ophthalmopathy patients were treated with high-dose intravenous methylprednisolone. TCR Vbeta CDR3 sequencing of approximately 140 peripheral blood samples (about 45 ophthalmopathy, about 74 hyperthyroidism and approximately 17 progressor patients) is reported in the paper. The 100 discovery patients were divided at random into training and test sets in a 7:3 ratio. In several Graves' hyperthyroidism patients, the study also compared T-cell repertoires from thyroid tissue with T-cell repertoires from blood. Whether ophthalmopathy could be predicted prospectively was tested in an independent validation cohort made up of under 20 hyperthyroidism patients plus 17 patients who later progressed to ophthalmopathy. A discovery cohort of about 96 patients, about 44 with Graves' ophthalmopathy and approximately 57 with stable Graves' hyperthyroidism, was used to find distinguishing TCR V-J signatures. Points the paper makes about the study in general: During validation, the model predicted progression to ophthalmopathy a median of about 6.5 months ahead of onset, with more than 60% sensitivity and more than 72% specificity. A 13 V-J signature model separated ophthalmopathy from stable hyperthyroidism, with roughly 88% sensitivity and just under 84% specificity in cross-validation and 80%/75% in testing. No statistical method was used to fix the sample size in advance, and group allocation was not hidden from the investigators. Blood samples also contained most of the expanded thyroid clonotypes (frequency above 0.001), which suggests that blood repertoires may reflect thyroid immune responses.

The TCR beta CDR3 regions were amplified from RNA transcripts. A first-round RT-PCR of the TCR CDR3 used the HTBI primer set with the Qiagen OneStep RT-PCR kit. Libraries were constructed in a second round of multiplex PCR, after which size selection and purification were performed. Paired-end sequencing of the libraries was performed with 100 bp reads on an Illumina HiSeq2000. The authors' pipeline ran thus. SOAPnuke was used to process the raw data, with reads discarded if the reads contained adapters or uncalled bases, had a mean Phred below 15, or lacked an exact constant-primer or identifier match. COPE v1.2.5 was used to merge high-quality paired reads, and clonotypes were defined as unique nucleotide sequences. MiTCR v1.1 was used to align the clonotypes against IMGT TRBV, TRBD and TRBJ reference segments. The analysis included only V-J combinations with a frequency above 0.0001, which together covered more than 99% of the repertoires. The TCS score was defined as F50 (clonal expansion) divided by E x V (chaos), with BLOSUM62-based TCRdist calculated between CDR3 peptides within each V-J. Welch's t-statistics and random forest reduced around 520 V-J features to 10 to 15, which were used in a naive Bayes classifier (R e1071). TCRdb ran its own pipeline on the public reads, namely fastp trimming at Q25 and MiXCR clone calling, and kept in-frame beta chains. Rows with a matching CDR3 protein are joined into one entry that keeps the most common DNA and genes. These V and J calls rely on TCRdb rather than the paper's analysis. Within this sample are fewer than 550,000 distinct CDR3 sequences, with approximately 15% of them counted one time only. 7.5% to 9% of the sample goes to the ten largest clones.

Trimming costs V 3 bases and J 5 bases, and their ends lie 14 bases apart. The CDR3 measures 15 amino acids from cysteine to phenylalanine. Only the CDR3 region is kept as DNA, spanning 45 bases read in frame from base 1. Per the germline V gene (reference sequence), MNHEY is the CDR1 and SMNVEV is the CDR2. Stable Graves' hyperthyroidism was defined as no progression to ophthalmopathy during 18 months of follow-up. Hyperthyroidism patients were newly diagnosed, with disease duration under 2 months, and aged 18 to 65 years. Any patient with an uncontrolled infection, another autoimmune disease, pregnancy or lactation was excluded. Diagnoses relied on clinical symptoms, serum thyroxine and TRAb, thyroid ultrasound and orbital computed tomography. Ficoll-Paque density gradient centrifugation was used to isolate PBMCs from approximately 11 ml of fresh peripheral blood. Trizol reagent was used to extract total RNA, and RNA quality was then checked on an Agilent 2100 Bioanalyzer.

This clonotype was recorded at least ten times. Its target antigen remains unknown. The sample holds no much larger clone one base away, and base qualities are not on file. The sequence was collected from a woman aged 18-29 years with Graves' hyperthyroidism. Recombination joined TRBV27 with TRBJ2-1; the D gene is possibly TRBD2, with 6 bases matching. The sequenced sample consisted of blood. The CDR3 here reads CASSFLRGAHNEQFF. The bases read TGTGCCAGCAGTTTCTTGCGGGGTGCCCACAATGAGCAGTTCTTC.